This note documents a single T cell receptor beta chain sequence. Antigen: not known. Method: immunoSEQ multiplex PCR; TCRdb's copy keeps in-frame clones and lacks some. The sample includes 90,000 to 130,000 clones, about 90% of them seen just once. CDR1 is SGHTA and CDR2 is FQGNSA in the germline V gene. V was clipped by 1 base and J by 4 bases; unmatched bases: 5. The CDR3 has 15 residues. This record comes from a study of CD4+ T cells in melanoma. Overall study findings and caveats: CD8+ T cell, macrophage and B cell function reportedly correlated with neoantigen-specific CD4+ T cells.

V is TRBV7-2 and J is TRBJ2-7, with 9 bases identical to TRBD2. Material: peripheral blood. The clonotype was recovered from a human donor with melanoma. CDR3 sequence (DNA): TGTGCCAGCAGCTTAGGATCTAGCGGGATATACGAGCAGTACTTC. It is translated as CASSLGSSGIYEQYF.